This TCR beta chain was captured by sequencing in a study of T-cell reconstitution after alpha-beta-depleted transplantation in children. Study-level points and caveats: At around two months after transplant, the alpha-beta T cells were reportedly derived from several hundred expanded clones that came from non-depleted graft cells.

This clonotype was counted many times. The antigen is undetermined. Unique molecular identifiers tagged the TCRbeta library. TCRdb passed the PCR reads through MiXCR, listing each CDR3 protein once. The sample has fewer than 750,000 distinct CDR3 sequences, more than 20% seen once; the top ten hold 13% to 15%. V was cut by 7 bases and J by 7 bases, with 23 bases left in between. There are 16 residues in the CDR3. The germline gives CDR1 MDHEN, CDR2 SYDVKM. This chain connects TRBV28 to TRBJ1-5, with D unresolved. This specimen consisted of PBMCs, mostly from graft donor cells, obtained 360 days after TCRalphabeta/CD19-depleted stem cell transplant. The receptor was derived from a boy less than two years old who had a stem cell transplant for acute myeloid leukemia, so the T cells may come from the graft donor. This CDR3 is CASTPDTGVLWQPQHF. Here the CDR3 DNA reads TGTGCCAGCACCCCCGACACCGGGGTACTGTGGCAGCCCCAGCATTTT.